Listed below are T cell receptor beta chains from one sample, sequenced in a study of metastatic and nonmetastatic thyroid tumors. TCRdb called clones again from the PCR reads with MiXCR. Altogether approximately 6,000 clones are present, approximately 35% being singletons, with the ten largest covering around 44%. What was sequenced was tumor tissue. These receptor sequences come from a female donor with papillary thyroid cancer or a benign thyroid nodule (not recorded which). Some clones in this sample may be carry-over from other donors' samples. The CDR3 runs from the conserved cysteine through the conserved F or W. The order of the fields is D gene, J gene, clone size, CDR3 length, V gene, CDR3 DNA, CDR3 protein. A D gene is named only where the DNA matches it firmly. The size of a clone is reported for some rows only, either as once, few or many, or as a class for expanded clones.

D gene: TRBD2
J gene: TRBJ2-1
clone size: medium-sized
CDR3 length: 17
V gene: TRBV6-6
CDR3 DNA: TGTGCCAGCAACAGAGGGGTGGGACTAGCGGGAGGCAATGAGCAGTTCTTC
CDR3 protein: CASNRGVGLAGGNEQFF

D gene: .
J gene: TRBJ1-2
clone size: many
CDR3 length: 14
V gene: TRBV20-1
CDR3 DNA: TGCAGTGTCCAGGATACAGATTTGCTATCTGGCTACACCTTC
CDR3 protein: CSVQDTDLLSGYTF

D gene: .
J gene: TRBJ1-1
clone size: .
CDR3 length: 15
V gene: TRBV5-1
CDR3 DNA: TGCGCCAGCAGCGATAAATTTACAAGTAACCCTGAAGCTTTCTTT
CDR3 protein: CASSDKFTSNPEAFF

D gene: .
J gene: TRBJ1-1
clone size: many
CDR3 length: 12
V gene: TRBV20-1
CDR3 DNA: TGCAGTGCTAGCCAGGGCATCACTGAAGCTTTCTTT
CDR3 protein: CSASQGITEAFF

D gene: .
J gene: TRBJ2-2
clone size: .
CDR3 length: 15
V gene: TRBV20-1
CDR3 DNA: TGCAGTGCTAGAGGAGGGAGCCGGAACACCGGGGAGCTGTTTTTT
CDR3 protein: CSARGGSRNTGELFF

D gene: .
J gene: TRBJ1-1
clone size: .
CDR3 length: 14
V gene: TRBV14
CDR3 DNA: TGTGCCAGCAGCCCTACCCGGTTTGACACTGAAGCTTTCTTT
CDR3 protein: CASSPTRFDTEAFF

D gene: TRBD2
J gene: TRBJ2-5
clone size: few
CDR3 length: 17
V gene: TRBV27
CDR3 DNA: TGTGCCAGCAGTTTCCCGACTAGCGGGGGAAGGGAAGAGACCCAGTACTTC
CDR3 protein: CASSFPTSGGREETQYF

D gene: .
J gene: TRBJ2-1
clone size: .
CDR3 length: 14
V gene: TRBV9
CDR3 DNA: TGTGCCAGCAGCCCCCATCCACAGGGCAATGAGCAGCTCTTC
CDR3 protein: CASSPHPQGNEQLF

D gene: .
J gene: TRBJ2-7
clone size: .
CDR3 length: 11
V gene: TRBV30
CDR3 DNA: TGTGCCTGGAGTGACTCCTACGAGCAGTACTTC
CDR3 protein: CAWSDSYEQYF

D gene: .
J gene: TRBJ2-1
clone size: .
CDR3 length: 14
V gene: TRBV5-1
CDR3 DNA: TGCGCCAGCAGCTTGGGAGACTCCTACAATGAGCAGTTCTTC
CDR3 protein: CASSLGDSYNEQFF

D gene: .
J gene: TRBJ2-5
clone size: .
CDR3 length: 11
V gene: TRBV28
CDR3 DNA: TGTGCCAGCAGAAGTCGTAGAACCCAGTACTTC
CDR3 protein: CASRSRRTQYF

D gene: TRBD1
J gene: TRBJ1-2
clone size: medium-sized
CDR3 length: 15
V gene: TRBV28
CDR3 DNA: TGTGCCAGCATGGCCCAGGGGGTCTCCCGTGAAGGCTACACCTTC
CDR3 protein: CASMAQGVSREGYTF

D gene: TRBD1
J gene: TRBJ2-1
clone size: .
CDR3 length: 17
V gene: TRBV18
CDR3 DNA: TGTGCCAGCTCACTCTCCGGGACAGGGGGCTCCTACAATGAGCAGTTCTTC
CDR3 protein: CASSLSGTGGSYNEQFF

D gene: .
J gene: TRBJ1-6
clone size: medium-sized
CDR3 length: 14
V gene: TRBV11-2
CDR3 DNA: TGTGCCAGCAGCTCAGATAGGACGATCTCACCCCTCCACTTT
CDR3 protein: CASSSDRTISPLHF

D gene: .
J gene: TRBJ1-1
clone size: .
CDR3 length: 13
V gene: TRBV30
CDR3 DNA: TGTGCCTGGAGTCGACAGCGGAACACTGAAGCTTTCTTT
CDR3 protein: CAWSRQRNTEAFF

D gene: .
J gene: TRBJ1-2
clone size: .
CDR3 length: 18
V gene: TRBV3-1
CDR3 DNA: TGTGCCAGCAGCCTAGGGGAGGCAGGGATAATCCGTAACTATGGCTACACCTTC
CDR3 protein: CASSLGEAGIIRNYGYTF

D gene: TRBD1
J gene: TRBJ2-3
clone size: .
CDR3 length: 15
V gene: TRBV30
CDR3 DNA: TGTGCCTGGAGTGACAGGGGCGGATTCACAGATACGCAGTATTTT
CDR3 protein: CAWSDRGGFTDTQYF

D gene: TRBD2
J gene: TRBJ2-1
clone size: .
CDR3 length: 19
V gene: TRBV13
CDR3 DNA: TGTGCCAGCAGGCTTACTAGCGGGAGGGACTTGGCGCTTAGTAATGAGCAGTTCTTC
CDR3 protein: CASRLTSGRDLALSNEQFF

D gene: TRBD2
J gene: TRBJ2-2
clone size: few
CDR3 length: 14
V gene: TRBV27
CDR3 DNA: TGTGCCAGCAGTTTTTTAGCGGGCACCGGGGAGCTGTTTTTT
CDR3 protein: CASSFLAGTGELFF

D gene: .
J gene: TRBJ2-7
clone size: few
CDR3 length: 14
V gene: TRBV6-2/TRBV6-3
CDR3 DNA: TGTGCCACGCTAAGGCATCTAGCAACCTACGAGCAGTACTTC
CDR3 protein: CATLRHLATYEQYF

D gene: .
J gene: TRBJ2-7
clone size: .
CDR3 length: 13
V gene: TRBV19
CDR3 DNA: TGTGCCAGTAGTGAGGGTTCTCTAGTCGAGCAGTACTTC
CDR3 protein: CASSEGSLVEQYF

D gene: TRBD1
J gene: TRBJ1-2
clone size: many
CDR3 length: 13
V gene: TRBV2
CDR3 DNA: TGTGCCAGCAGGGACAGGGGGCTGGGGGGCTACACCTTC
CDR3 protein: CASRDRGLGGYTF

D gene: .
J gene: TRBJ2-7
clone size: many
CDR3 length: 13
V gene: TRBV5-6
CDR3 DNA: TGTGCCACATTTCCGGACAAAACCTACGAGCAGTACTTC
CDR3 protein: CATFPDKTYEQYF

D gene: TRBD1
J gene: TRBJ1-1
clone size: medium-sized
CDR3 length: 16
V gene: TRBV28
CDR3 DNA: TGTGCCAGCAATACGAACAGGGGATATATGAACACTGAAGCTTTCTTT
CDR3 protein: CASNTNRGYMNTEAFF

D gene: TRBD2
J gene: TRBJ2-3
clone size: few
CDR3 length: 18
V gene: TRBV6-2/TRBV6-3
CDR3 DNA: TGTGCCAGCAGCGACCCCCCTAGCGGGAGGGTCTTCACAGATACGCAGTATTTT
CDR3 protein: CASSDPPSGRVFTDTQYF

D gene: .
J gene: TRBJ2-1
clone size: .
CDR3 length: 14
V gene: TRBV5-1
CDR3 DNA: TGCGCCAGCAGCCCGCAACGTCTGGAGGGCGGCGAGTTCTTC
CDR3 protein: CASSPQRLEGGEFF

D gene: .
J gene: TRBJ1-1
clone size: medium-sized
CDR3 length: 14
V gene: TRBV4-2
CDR3 DNA: TGTGCCAGCAGCCAAGGGGTTAGAGAGACTGAAGCTTTCTTT
CDR3 protein: CASSQGVRETEAFF

D gene: .
J gene: TRBJ1-5
clone size: few
CDR3 length: 15
V gene: TRBV20-1
CDR3 DNA: TGCAGTGCTAGAGATCGTTTACAGTACGATCAGCCCCAGCATTTT
CDR3 protein: CSARDRLQYDQPQHF

D gene: .
J gene: TRBJ2-7
clone size: .
CDR3 length: 13
V gene: TRBV11-1
CDR3 DNA: TGTGCCAGCAGCTCCGGGACCGTTGTCGAGCAGTACTTC
CDR3 protein: CASSSGTVVEQYF

D gene: .
J gene: TRBJ2-7
clone size: .
CDR3 length: 11
V gene: TRBV28
CDR3 DNA: TGTGCCAGCAGGAGAACCTACGAGCAGTACTTC
CDR3 protein: CASRRTYEQYF

D gene: .
J gene: TRBJ2-7
clone size: once
CDR3 length: 14
V gene: TRBV5-1
CDR3 DNA: TGCGCCAGCAGCTTGGTCAGGGAATCGCGCGAGCAGTACTTC
CDR3 protein: CASSLVRESREQYF

D gene: .
J gene: TRBJ2-7
clone size: .
CDR3 length: 12
V gene: TRBV30
CDR3 DNA: TGTGCCTGGAACCTAGGGGGTCTCGAGCAGTACTTC
CDR3 protein: CAWNLGGLEQYF

D gene: .
J gene: TRBJ2-7
clone size: .
CDR3 length: 14
V gene: TRBV18
CDR3 DNA: TGTGCCAGCTCACCTCGTCGGGACCTCTACGAGCAGTACTTC
CDR3 protein: CASSPRRDLYEQYF

D gene: .
J gene: TRBJ2-7
clone size: few
CDR3 length: 16
V gene: TRBV6-2/TRBV6-3
CDR3 DNA: TGTGCCAGCAGAACTCCCGGGTCTCAGGGAGACTACGAGCAGTACTTC
CDR3 protein: CASRTPGSQGDYEQYF

D gene: .
J gene: TRBJ2-7
clone size: .
CDR3 length: 15
V gene: TRBV5-1
CDR3 DNA: TGCGCCAGCATCTTGGATCTCGGGAGTATCGACGAGCAGTACTTC
CDR3 protein: CASILDLGSIDEQYF

D gene: .
J gene: TRBJ1-1
clone size: medium-sized
CDR3 length: 9
V gene: TRBV6-2/TRBV6-3
CDR3 DNA: TGTGCCAGCATGGGGGTAGCTTTCTTT
CDR3 protein: CASMGVAFF

D gene: .
J gene: TRBJ2-1
clone size: medium-sized
CDR3 length: 13
V gene: TRBV27
CDR3 DNA: TGTGCCAGCAACCCTAGCTCCTACAATGAGCAGTTCTTC
CDR3 protein: CASNPSSYNEQFF

D gene: .
J gene: TRBJ2-6
clone size: medium-sized
CDR3 length: 14
V gene: TRBV27
CDR3 DNA: TGTGCCAGCAGTCTTGGCTCTGGGGCCAACGTCCTGACTTTC
CDR3 protein: CASSLGSGANVLTF

D gene: TRBD1
J gene: TRBJ2-3
clone size: medium-sized
CDR3 length: 12
V gene: TRBV29-1
CDR3 DNA: TGCAGCGTAGGACAGGGGGGCGATACGCAGTATTTT
CDR3 protein: CSVGQGGDTQYF

D gene: .
J gene: TRBJ1-5
clone size: .
CDR3 length: 14
V gene: TRBV15
CDR3 DNA: TGTGCCACCAGCAGAGCAGGGGTTGGCCAGCCCCAGCATTTT
CDR3 protein: CATSRAGVGQPQHF

D gene: .
J gene: TRBJ1-1
clone size: medium-sized
CDR3 length: 14
V gene: TRBV30
CDR3 DNA: TGTGCCTGGAGTCGGGGACTCTTGGACACTGAAGCTTTCTTT
CDR3 protein: CAWSRGLLDTEAFF

D gene: .
J gene: TRBJ2-7
clone size: .
CDR3 length: 13
V gene: TRBV7-2
CDR3 DNA: TGTGCCAGCAGCTCTCAGATGGGGGGCGAGCACTACTTC
CDR3 protein: CASSSQMGGEHYF

D gene: .
J gene: TRBJ1-2
clone size: .
CDR3 length: 13
V gene: TRBV5-1
CDR3 DNA: TGCGCCAGCAGCCATGACAATAACTATGGCTACACCTTC
CDR3 protein: CASSHDNNYGYTF

D gene: .
J gene: TRBJ2-1
clone size: .
CDR3 length: 17
V gene: TRBV28
CDR3 DNA: TGTGCCAGCAGGACTCGGGGTCTGCGGACGGCCTACAATGAGCAGTTCTTC
CDR3 protein: CASRTRGLRTAYNEQFF

D gene: .
J gene: TRBJ1-2
clone size: .
CDR3 length: 15
V gene: TRBV5-1
CDR3 DNA: TGCGCCAGCAGCTTCACTGTCGGGGGCGCGGATGGCTACACCTTC
CDR3 protein: CASSFTVGGADGYTF

D gene: .
J gene: TRBJ1-1
clone size: few
CDR3 length: 14
V gene: TRBV6-2/TRBV6-3
CDR3 DNA: TGTGCCAGCAGTTACTCGGCCCTCGACACTGAAGCTTTCTTT
CDR3 protein: CASSYSALDTEAFF

D gene: .
J gene: TRBJ2-3
clone size: many
CDR3 length: 17
V gene: TRBV9
CDR3 DNA: TGTGCCAGCAGCGTAGTCCCCGCTAGCATTGGCACAGATACGCAGTATTTT
CDR3 protein: CASSVVPASIGTDTQYF

D gene: TRBD2
J gene: TRBJ2-5
clone size: .
CDR3 length: 14
V gene: TRBV7-3
CDR3 DNA: TGTGCCAGCAGCGCCACTAGCGGGGCGGAGACCCAGTACTTC
CDR3 protein: CASSATSGAETQYF

D gene: .
J gene: TRBJ1-1
clone size: medium-sized
CDR3 length: 12
V gene: TRBV20-1
CDR3 DNA: TGCAGTGCTAGAGATGAGGGTTTCGGGGCTTTCTTT
CDR3 protein: CSARDEGFGAFF

D gene: TRBD1
J gene: TRBJ1-5
clone size: few
CDR3 length: 16
V gene: TRBV30
CDR3 DNA: TGTGCCTGGAGTGTATACAGGACAGGAATCAATCAGCCCCAGCATTTT
CDR3 protein: CAWSVYRTGINQPQHF

D gene: TRBD2
J gene: TRBJ2-7
clone size: .
CDR3 length: 16
V gene: TRBV11-2
CDR3 DNA: TGTGCCAGCAGCCCGGGGGGGGTAGCGGGGTCCTACGAGCAGTACTTC
CDR3 protein: CASSPGGVAGSYEQYF

D gene: .
J gene: TRBJ2-1
clone size: medium-sized
CDR3 length: 16
V gene: TRBV2
CDR3 DNA: TGTGCCAGCAGTGGGGGGGCGGACCCTACTTACAATGAGCAGTTCTTC
CDR3 protein: CASSGGADPTYNEQFF

D gene: .
J gene: TRBJ1-5
clone size: few
CDR3 length: 14
V gene: TRBV27
CDR3 DNA: TGTGCCAGCAGTTTTAGGGGAGGCAATCAGCCCCAGCATTTT
CDR3 protein: CASSFRGGNQPQHF

D gene: TRBD1
J gene: TRBJ1-1
clone size: few
CDR3 length: 17
V gene: TRBV6-2/TRBV6-3
CDR3 DNA: TGTGCCAGCAGTTACAATCACCCACGACAGGGGGGTTTTCGGGCTTTCTTT
CDR3 protein: CASSYNHPRQGGFRAFF

D gene: TRBD2
J gene: TRBJ2-5
clone size: many
CDR3 length: 15
V gene: TRBV7-2
CDR3 DNA: TGTGCCAGCAGTCCTACTTACGGGGGGGGAGAGACCCAATACTTC
CDR3 protein: CASSPTYGGGETQYF

D gene: TRBD2
J gene: TRBJ2-1
clone size: many
CDR3 length: 17
V gene: TRBV6-5
CDR3 DNA: TGTGCCAGCAGAGGTCGGCCCGCGGGGGGGCCTCATAATGAGCAGTTCTTC
CDR3 protein: CASRGRPAGGPHNEQFF

D gene: TRBD2
J gene: TRBJ2-2
clone size: .
CDR3 length: 17
V gene: TRBV28
CDR3 DNA: TGTGCCAGCAACGGGGGAGGACTAGCGGGGAACACCGGTGAGCTGTTTTTT
CDR3 protein: CASNGGGLAGNTGELFF